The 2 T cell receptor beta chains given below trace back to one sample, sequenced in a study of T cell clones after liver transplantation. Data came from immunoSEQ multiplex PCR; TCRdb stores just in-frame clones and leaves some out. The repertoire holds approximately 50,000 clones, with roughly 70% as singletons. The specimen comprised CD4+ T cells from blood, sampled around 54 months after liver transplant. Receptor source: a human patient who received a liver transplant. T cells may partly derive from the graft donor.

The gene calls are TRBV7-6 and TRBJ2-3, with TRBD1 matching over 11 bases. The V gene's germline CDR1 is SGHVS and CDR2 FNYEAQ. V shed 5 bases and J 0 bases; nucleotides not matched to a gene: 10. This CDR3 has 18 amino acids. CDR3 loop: CASSHGTGGESSTDTQYF. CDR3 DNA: TGTGCCAGCAGCCACGGGACAGGGGGGGAATCTAGCACAGATACGCAGTATTTT. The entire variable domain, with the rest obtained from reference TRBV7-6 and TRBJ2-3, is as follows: GAGVSQSPRYKVTKRGQDVALRCDPISGHVSLYWYRQALGQGPEFLTYFNYEAQQDKSGLPNDRFSAERPEGSISTLTIQRTEQRDSAMYRCASSHGTGGESSTDTQYFGPGTRLTVL.

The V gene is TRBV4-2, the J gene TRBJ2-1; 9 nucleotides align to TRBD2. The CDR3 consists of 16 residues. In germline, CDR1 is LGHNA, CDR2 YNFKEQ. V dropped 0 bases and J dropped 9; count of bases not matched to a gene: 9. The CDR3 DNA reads TGTGCCAGCAGCCAAGATTGGGCGGGGGGGATGGTTGAGCAGTTCTTC. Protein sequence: CASSQDWAGGMVEQFF.